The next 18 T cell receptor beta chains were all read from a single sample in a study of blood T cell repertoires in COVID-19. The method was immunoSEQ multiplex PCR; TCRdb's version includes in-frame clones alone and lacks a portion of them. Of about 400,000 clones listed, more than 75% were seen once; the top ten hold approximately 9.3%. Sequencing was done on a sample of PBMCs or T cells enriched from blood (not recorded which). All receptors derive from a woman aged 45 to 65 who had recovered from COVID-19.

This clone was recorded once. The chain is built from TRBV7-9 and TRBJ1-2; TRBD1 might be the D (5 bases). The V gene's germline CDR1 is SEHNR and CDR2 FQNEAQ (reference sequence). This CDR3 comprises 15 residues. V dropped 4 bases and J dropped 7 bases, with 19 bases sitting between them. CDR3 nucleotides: TGTGCCAGCAGCTGGTACAGCCCCGGGGGAGCTGGCTACACCTTC. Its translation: CASSWYSPGGAGYTF.

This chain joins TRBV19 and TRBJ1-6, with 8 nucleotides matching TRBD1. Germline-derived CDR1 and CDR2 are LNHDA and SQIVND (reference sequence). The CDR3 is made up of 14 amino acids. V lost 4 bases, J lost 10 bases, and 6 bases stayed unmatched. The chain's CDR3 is CASSTGGSKSPLHF. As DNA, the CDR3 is TGTGCCAGTAGTACAGGGGGCTCGAAATCACCCCTCCACTTT.

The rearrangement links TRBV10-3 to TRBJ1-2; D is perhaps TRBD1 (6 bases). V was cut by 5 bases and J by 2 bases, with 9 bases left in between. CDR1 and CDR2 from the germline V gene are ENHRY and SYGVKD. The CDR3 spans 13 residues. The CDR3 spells CAISNRENYGYTF. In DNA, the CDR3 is TGTGCCATCAGTAACAGGGAGAACTATGGCTACACCTTC.

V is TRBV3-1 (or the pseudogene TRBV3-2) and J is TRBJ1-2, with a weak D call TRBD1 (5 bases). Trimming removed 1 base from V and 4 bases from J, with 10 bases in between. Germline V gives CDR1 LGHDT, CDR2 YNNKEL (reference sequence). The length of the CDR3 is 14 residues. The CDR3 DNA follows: TGTGCCAGCAGCCAAGTCCGACAGACCTATGGCTACACCTTC. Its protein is CASSQVRQTYGYTF.

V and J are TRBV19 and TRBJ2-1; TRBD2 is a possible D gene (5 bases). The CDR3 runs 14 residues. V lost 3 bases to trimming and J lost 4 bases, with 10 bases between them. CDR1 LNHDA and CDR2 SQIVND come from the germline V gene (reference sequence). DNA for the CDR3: TGTGCCAGTAGTATCGCCAGCGGATACAATGAGCAGTTCTTC. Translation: CASSIASGYNEQFF.

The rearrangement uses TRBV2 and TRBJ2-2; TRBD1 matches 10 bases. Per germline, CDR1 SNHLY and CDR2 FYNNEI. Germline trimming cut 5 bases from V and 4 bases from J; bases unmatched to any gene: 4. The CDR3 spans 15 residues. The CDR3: CASSPDRGGTGELFF. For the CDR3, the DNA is TGTGCCAGCAGTCCGGACAGGGGGGGCACCGGGGAGCTGTTTTTT.

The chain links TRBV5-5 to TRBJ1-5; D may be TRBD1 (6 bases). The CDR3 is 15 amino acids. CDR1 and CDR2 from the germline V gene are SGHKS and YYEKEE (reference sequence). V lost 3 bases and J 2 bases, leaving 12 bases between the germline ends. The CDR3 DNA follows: TGTGCCAGCAGCTCTCAGGGGATTGGCAATCAGCCCCAGCATTTT. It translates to CASSSQGIGNQPQHF.

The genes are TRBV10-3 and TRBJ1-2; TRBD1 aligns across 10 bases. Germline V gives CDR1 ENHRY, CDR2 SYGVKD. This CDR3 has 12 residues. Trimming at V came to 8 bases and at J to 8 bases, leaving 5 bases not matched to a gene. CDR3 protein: CAIDRGRGGYTF. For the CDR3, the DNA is TGTGCCATCGACAGGGGGCGCGGGGGCTACACCTTC.

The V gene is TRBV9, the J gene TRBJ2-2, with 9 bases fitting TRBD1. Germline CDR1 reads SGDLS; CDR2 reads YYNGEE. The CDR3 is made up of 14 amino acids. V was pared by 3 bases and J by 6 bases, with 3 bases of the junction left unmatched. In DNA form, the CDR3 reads TGTGCCAGCAGCGCCACAGGGGGCTCCGGGGAGCTGTTTTTT. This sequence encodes CASSATGGSGELFF.

The CDR3 loop reads CASTPTGSSYEQYF. DNA of the CDR3: TGCGCCAGCACCCCGACAGGGAGCTCCTACGAGCAGTACTTC. The V call is TRBV5-1, the J call TRBJ2-7; 7 nucleotides agree with TRBD1. Germline V gene sequence: CDR1 SGHRS, CDR2 YFSETQ. The ends lost 6 bases at V and 0 bases at J; junction bases unmatched: 6. This CDR3 has 14 residues.

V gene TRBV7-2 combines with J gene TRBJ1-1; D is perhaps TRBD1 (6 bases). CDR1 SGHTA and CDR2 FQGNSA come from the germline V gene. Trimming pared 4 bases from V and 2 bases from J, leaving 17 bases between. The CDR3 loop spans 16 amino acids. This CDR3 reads CASSWRGGSTNTEAFF. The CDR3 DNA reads TGTGCCAGCAGCTGGAGGGGGGGGAGTACCAACACTGAAGCTTTCTTT. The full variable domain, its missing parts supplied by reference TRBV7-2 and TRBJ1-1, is GAGVSQSPSNKVTEKGKDVELRCDPISGHTALYWYRQSLGQGLEFLIYFQGNSAPDKSGLPSDRFSAERTGGSVSTLTIQRTQQEDSAVYLCASSWRGGSTNTEAFFGQGTRLTVV.

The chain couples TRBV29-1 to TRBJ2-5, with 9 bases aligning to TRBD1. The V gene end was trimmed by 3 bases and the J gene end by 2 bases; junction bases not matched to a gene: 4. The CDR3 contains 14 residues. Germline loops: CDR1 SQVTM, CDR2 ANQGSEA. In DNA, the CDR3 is TGCAGCGTTGACCAGGGACAGGGTCAAGAGACCCAGTACTTC. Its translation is CSVDQGQGQETQYF.

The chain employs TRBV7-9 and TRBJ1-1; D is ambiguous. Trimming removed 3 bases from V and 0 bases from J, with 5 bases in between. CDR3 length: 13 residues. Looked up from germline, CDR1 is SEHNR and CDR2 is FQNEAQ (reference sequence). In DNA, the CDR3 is TGTGCCAGCAGCTTCGTCCTGAACACTGAAGCTTTCTTT. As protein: CASSFVLNTEAFF. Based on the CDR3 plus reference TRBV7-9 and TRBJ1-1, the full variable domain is DTGVSQNPRHKITKRGQNVTFRCDPISEHNRLYWYRQTLGQGPEFLTYFQNEAQLEKSRLLSDRFSAERPKGSFSTLEIQRTEQGDSAMYLCASSFVLNTEAFFGQGTRLTVV.

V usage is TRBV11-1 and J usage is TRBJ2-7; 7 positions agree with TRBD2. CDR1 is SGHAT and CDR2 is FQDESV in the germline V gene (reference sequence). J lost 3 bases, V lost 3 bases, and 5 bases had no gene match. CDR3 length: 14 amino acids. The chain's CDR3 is CASSLFGLGYEQYF. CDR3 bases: TGTGCCAGCAGCTTGTTCGGACTAGGCTACGAGCAGTACTTC.

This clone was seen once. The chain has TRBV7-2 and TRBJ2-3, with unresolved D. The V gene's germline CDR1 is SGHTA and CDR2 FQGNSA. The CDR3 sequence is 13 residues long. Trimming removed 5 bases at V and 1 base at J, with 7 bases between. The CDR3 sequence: CASSGVRTDTQYF. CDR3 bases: TGTGCCAGCAGCGGAGTACGCACAGATACGCAGTATTTT.

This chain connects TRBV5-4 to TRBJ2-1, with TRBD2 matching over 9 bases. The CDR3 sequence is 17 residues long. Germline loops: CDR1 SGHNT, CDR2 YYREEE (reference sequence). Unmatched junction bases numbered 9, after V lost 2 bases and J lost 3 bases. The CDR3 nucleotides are TGTGCCAGCAGCTTCGGCTCACCAGCGGGGGGCTACAATGAGCAGTTCTTC. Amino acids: CASSFGSPAGGYNEQFF.

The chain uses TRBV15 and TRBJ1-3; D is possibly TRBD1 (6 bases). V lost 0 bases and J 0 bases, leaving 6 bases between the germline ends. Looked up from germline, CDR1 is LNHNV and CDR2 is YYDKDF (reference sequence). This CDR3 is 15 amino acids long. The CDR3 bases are TGTGCCACCAGCAGAGACAGGGGCTCTGGAAACACCATATATTTT. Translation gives CATSRDRGSGNTIYF. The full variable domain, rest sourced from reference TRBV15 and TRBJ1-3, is DAMVIQNPRYQVTQFGKPVTLSCSQTLNHNVMYWYQQKSSQAPKLLFHYYDKDFNNEADTPDNFQSRRPNTSFCFLDIRSPGLGDTAMYLCATSRDRGSGNTIYFGEGSWLTVV.

CDR3 sequence (DNA): TGTGCCAGCAGCCGGACAGGGGGTCGTTCACCCCTCCACTTT. It translates to CASSRTGGRSPLHF. This chain connects TRBV5-6 to TRBJ1-6; 10 positions agree with TRBD1. Germline V gene data show CDR1 as SGHDT and CDR2 as YYEEEE. The CDR3 is made up of 14 amino acids. Trimming cost V 4 bases and J 9 bases; bases outside gene matches: 4.